Listed here are 8 T cell receptor beta chains from one sample, sequenced in a study of blood T cell repertoires in COVID-19. The protocol was immunoSEQ multiplex PCR, while the TCRdb copy is restricted to in-frame clones and leaves out a portion. The sample lists 100,000 or so clones; roughly 80% were seen once. The sequenced sample was peripheral blood. The receptors were gathered from a woman older than 75 with acute or convalescent COVID-19.

This clone turned up a few times. CDR3 sequence (DNA): TGTGCCGCTGGGGGCAGTAGCAATCAGCCCCAGCATTTT. This translates into CAAGGSSNQPQHF. The chain recombines TRBV30 with TRBJ1-5; TRBD1 might be the D (6 bases). Per the germline V gene, CDR1 is GTSNPN and CDR2 is SVGIG (reference sequence). With 8 bases removed from V and 0 bases from J, the gap between germline ends came to 11 bases. The CDR3 covers 13 residues.

This clone was recorded a few times. The V gene is TRBV19, the J gene TRBJ2-2, with D possibly TRBD1 on 5 matching bases. The CDR3 sequence is 15 residues long. With 5 bases removed from V and 3 bases from J, the gap between germline ends came to 13 bases. The V gene's germline CDR1 is LNHDA and CDR2 SQIVND (reference sequence). Here the CDR3 reads CASSPQSTDTGELFF. The DNA for the CDR3 is TGTGCCAGTAGTCCACAGTCGACAGACACCGGGGAGCTGTTTTTT.

CDR3 region: CASSLTPSGYEQYV. The DNA of the CDR3 is TGTGCCAGCAGCTTGACCCCGAGCGGGTACGAGCAGTACGTC. V gene TRBV11-2 combines with J gene TRBJ2-7, with D tentatively TRBD2 (6 bases). V shed 3 bases and J shed 4 bases, with 13 bases lying between them. Looked up from germline, CDR1 is SGHAT and CDR2 is FQNNGV. The CDR3 length is 14 residues.

The chain combines TRBV18 with TRBJ1-1; tentatively, D is TRBD1 (5 bases). V shed 2 bases and J shed 1 base, with 14 bases lying between them. Germline assignment: CDR1 KGHSH and CDR2 LQKENI. The CDR3 contains 16 residues. The CDR3 nucleotides are TGTGCCAGCTCACCAATAAAAACAGGAACGAACACTGAAGCTTTCTTT. It specifies CASSPIKTGTNTEAFF.

This chain uses TRBV6-1 with TRBJ1-6, with a weak D call TRBD1 (6 bases). The CDR3 has 17 residues. Germline V gives CDR1 MNHNS, CDR2 SASEGT. Trimming cost V 2 bases and J 4 bases, with 15 bases left between them. Here the CDR3 DNA reads TGTGCCAGCAGTGAAATCCCTCCAGGGGAATATAATTCACCCCTCCACTTT. Translating gives CASSEIPPGEYNSPLHF.

The chain recombines TRBV7-8 with TRBJ1-2; D is unresolved. Trimming cost V 4 bases and J 2 bases, with 5 bases left between them. Germline V lookup: CDR1 SGHVS, CDR2 FQNEAQ. The CDR3 runs to 12 residues. The CDR3 sequence is CASSSVNYGYTF. CDR3 DNA sequence: TGTGCCAGCAGCTCCGTCAACTATGGCTACACCTTC.

The V call is TRBV5-1, the J call TRBJ2-7, with D tentatively TRBD1 (6 bases). The CDR3 runs to 13 residues. Germline V gives CDR1 SGHRS, CDR2 YFSETQ. Trimming took 4 bases from V and 9 from J, leaving 17 bases between them. The CDR3 sequence is CASSPDSAAVQYF. The DNA of the CDR3 is TGCGCCAGCAGCCCGGACAGTGCCGCAGTGCAGTACTTC.

The chain combines TRBV5-1 with TRBJ2-2, with 8 bases fitting TRBD2. V shed 5 bases, J shed 7 bases, and the junction held 10 bases outside the gene matches. Germline CDR1 reads SGHRS; CDR2 reads YFSETQ. The CDR3 totals 15 residues. In DNA, the CDR3 is TGCGCCAGCAGTTCAAGGGCGGGAGGAAGCGGGGAGCTGTTTTTT. It specifies CASSSRAGGSGELFF.